These 20 T cell receptor beta chains share one sample of origin, sequenced in a study of CD8+CD57+ T cells in acquired aplastic anemia. Genomic DNA served as template for TCR beta VDJ and CDR3 profiling. In TCRdb, the reads were re-called with MiXCR into one record per CDR3 protein. The sample yields 200,000 to 250,000 distinct CDR3 sequences, roughly 55% seen once. Sequenced material: sorted CD4+, CD8+, or CD8+CD57+ T cells (not recorded which) from PBMCs. These receptors originate from a human donor in good health.

Details on this clonotype: The CDR3 carries no conserved terminal phenylalanine or tryptophan, so it likely arises from a read error. The gene calls are TRBV19 and TRBJ1-1, with D possibly matching TRBD1 (6 bases). The CDR3 has 12 residues. The ends were cut back, 11 bases at V and 1 base at J, with 11 bases in the middle. From germline, CDR1 is LNHDA and CDR2 SQIVND (reference sequence). DNA of the CDR3: TGTGCCTTCCAGGGGCCGAACACTGAAGCTTTCCTT. Amino acids: CAFQGPNTEAFL.

Regarding this clonotype: One end of the junction varies from germline; a read error may be responsible. This chain joins TRBV24-1 and TRBJ1-1, with TRBD1 matching 8 bases. Germline CDR1 reads KGHDR; CDR2 reads SFDVKD. The CDR3 has 17 amino acids. In DNA, the CDR3 is TGTGCCACCAGTGATTTCGGGCAGGGGGCAAACAACACTGAGGCTTTCTTT. It encodes CATSDFGQGANNTEAFF.

This clonotype has a handful of counts. This chain connects TRBV20-1 to TRBJ2-5; D may be TRBD1 (6 bases). Deletions cut 6 bases from V and 9 bases from J, with 17 bases between. Germline V lookup: CDR1 DFQATT, CDR2 SNEGSKA (reference sequence). The CDR3 is 12 amino acids. In DNA form, the CDR3 reads TGCAGTGCCTACGGACGGTCAGGGGCCCAGTACTTC. Translated: CSAYGRSGAQYF.

The rearrangement links TRBV5-1 to TRBJ2-2; unclear D gene. Trimming removed 2 bases at V and 9 bases at J, with 5 bases between. This CDR3 has 11 amino acids. Germline loops: CDR1 SGHRS, CDR2 YFSETQ. The CDR3 DNA sequence: TGCGCCAGCAGCTTAGGCTGGGAGCTGTTTTTT. Its translation is CASSLGWELFF. Supplemented by reference TRBV5-1 and TRBJ2-2, the full variable domain reads KAGVTQTPRYLIKTRGQQVTLSCSPISGHRSVSWYQQTPGQGLQFLFEYFSETQRNKGNFPGRFSGRQFSNSRSEMNVSTLELGDSALYLCASSLGWELFFGEGSRLTVL.

The V and J genes are TRBV10-3 and TRBJ1-1, with TRBD1 as a possible D gene (6 bases). The CDR3 loop spans 16 amino acids. CDR1 and CDR2 (germline): ENHRY, SYGVKD. V shed 4 bases and J shed 1 base, with 16 bases lying between them. CDR3 nucleotides: TGTGCCATCAGTGGCCCCTGGGCAGGGGCGAACACTGAAGCTTTCTTT. This encodes CAISGPWAGANTEAFF.

The table lists this clonotype with many counts. The V and J genes are TRBV5-4 and TRBJ2-2; 10 bases align to TRBD2. The CDR3 totals 17 residues. In germline, CDR1 is SGHNT, CDR2 YYREEE (reference sequence). J was trimmed by 2 bases and V by 1 base; bases with no gene match: 5. The CDR3 here is CASSLTLAGVNTGELFF. DNA of the CDR3: TGTGCCAGCAGCTTGACCCTAGCGGGAGTCAACACCGGGGAGCTGTTTTTT.

A single count supports this clonotype. The chain uses TRBV20-1 and TRBJ1-5; the D gene is possibly TRBD1 (6 bases). Germline-derived CDR1 and CDR2 are DFQATT and SNEGSKA (reference sequence). V was shortened by 0 bases and J by 1 base, with 16 bases between the two germline ends. This CDR3 comprises 17 residues. The CDR3 DNA sequence: TGCAGTGCTAGAGAGTCCAGGGGAGATGTAAGCAATCAGCCCCAGCATTTT. This sequence encodes CSARESRGDVSNQPQHF.

J is TRBJ2-3 and V is TRBV7-3, with D unresolved. V shed 5 bases and J shed 7 bases, with 13 bases lying between them. The CDR3 is 13 residues long. The V gene's germline CDR1 is SGHTA and CDR2 FQGTGA. CDR3 in DNA: TGTGCCAGCAGCACCTACGTACAAAATACGCAGTATTTT. It is translated as CASSTYVQNTQYF.

The sample holds many counts of this clonotype. The chain has TRBV25-1 and TRBJ2-1, with D perhaps assigned TRBD1 or TRBD2 (6 bases each). Deletions cut 1 base from V and 8 bases from J, with 21 bases between. Germline V lookup: CDR1 MGHDK, CDR2 SYGVNS. The length of the CDR3 is 17 residues. This chain's CDR3 is CASSEWGASPMGDEQFF. The CDR3 DNA reads TGTGCCAGCAGTGAATGGGGGGCTAGCCCTATGGGGGATGAGCAGTTCTTC.

This clonotype turned up a few times. V gene TRBV6-2 or TRBV6-3 combines with J gene TRBJ2-5; D not resolved. V lost 3 bases and J 4 bases, leaving 6 bases between the germline ends. Germline CDR1 reads MNHEY; CDR2 reads SVGEGT. This CDR3 region has 12 residues. The CDR3 bases are TGTGCCAGCAGTTATCCGAGAGAGACCCAGTACTTC. Translation gives CASSYPRETQYF.

J is TRBJ2-7 and V is TRBV7-2; 8 bases agree with TRBD2. The CDR3 length is 17 residues. V shed 7 bases, J shed 2 bases, and the junction held 16 bases outside the gene matches. Germline CDR1 and CDR2: SGHTA and FQGNSA. DNA for the CDR3: TGTGCCAGCACCCCCGGTCTGCGGGGGGAAACTCCCTACGAGCAGTACTTC. Translating gives CASTPGLRGETPYEQYF.

The chain links TRBV24-1 to TRBJ2-6; 8 positions match TRBD1. After removal of 3 bases from V and 1 base from J, the junction contained 4 bases not matched to a gene. The CDR3 has 17 residues. Germline V gene lookup returns CDR1 KGHDR and CDR2 SFDVKD. CDR3 in DNA: TGTGCCACCAGTGATGGGACAGGTCTTTCTGGGGCCAACGTCCTGACTTTC. This gives the protein CATSDGTGLSGANVLTF.

The chain links TRBV12-3 or TRBV12-4 to TRBJ2-1; the D gene is possibly TRBD1 (6 bases). V dropped 5 bases and J dropped 6 bases, with 17 bases sitting between them. CDR3 length: 15 residues. The CDR3 DNA reads as TGTGCCAGCAGTCGAGACAGGTCCTCCAGCAATGAGCAGTTCTTC. Translating gives CASSRDRSSSNEQFF.

This chain uses TRBV19 with TRBJ2-1, with D maybe TRBD1 (6 bases). CDR1 is LNHDA, CDR2 SQIVND, per germline (reference sequence). The length of the CDR3 is 16 residues. V was clipped by 4 bases and J by 2 bases, with 15 bases between them. This CDR3 is CASSKGDTMTYNEQFF. CDR3 nucleotide sequence: TGTGCCAGTAGTAAGGGGGACACGATGACCTACAATGAGCAGTTCTTC.

This clonotype came up many times. The V and J genes are TRBV29-1 and TRBJ2-1; D tentatively reads TRBD1 or TRBD2 (5 bases each). The germline V and J ends were trimmed by 7 bases and 8 bases, with 21 bases remaining between them. CDR1 is SQVTM, CDR2 ANQGSEA, per germline. This CDR3 has 14 residues. The CDR3 coding sequence is TGCAGCGGGGTACCGGGACGAACTACCGATGAGCAGTTCTTC. Protein: CSGVPGRTTDEQFF.

This clonotype was found once. The J gene is TRBJ2-1, the V gene TRBV4-2; maybe TRBD2 (6 bases). Trimming cost V 7 bases and J 2 bases, with 15 bases left between them. Looked up from germline, CDR1 is LGHNA and CDR2 is YNFKEQ. This CDR3 region has 15 residues. CDR3 region: CASTLLGSPYNEQFF. As DNA, the CDR3 is TGTGCCAGCACCCTACTCGGGAGCCCCTACAATGAGCAGTTCTTC.

The V gene is TRBV4-1, the J gene TRBJ2-6, with D maybe TRBD1 (5 bases). The CDR3 spans 18 residues. Between the trimmed V and J ends, which lost 0 bases and 2 bases, there was a span of 14 bases. Germline V gene sequence: CDR1 MGHRA, CDR2 YSYEKL. CDR3 sequence reads: CASSQDKGLQAGANVLTF. Written as DNA, the CDR3 is TGCGCCAGCAGCCAAGATAAGGGGCTCCAGGCTGGGGCCAACGTCCTGACTTTC.

The chain carries TRBV7-4 and TRBJ2-1; no firm D call. The CDR3 sequence is 13 residues long. Trimming took off 2 bases at V and 5 bases at J, with 7 bases between the two ends. Germline CDR1 and CDR2: SGHVT and SQSDAQ. The CDR3 spells CASSLMRDNEQFF. Written as DNA, the CDR3 is TGTGCCAGCAGCTTAATGCGCGACAATGAGCAGTTCTTC.

The chain carries TRBV13 and TRBJ1-1; D not certain. Trimming stripped 4 bases from V and 0 bases from J, with 18 bases between. Looked up from germline, CDR1 is PRHDT and CDR2 is FYEKMQ (reference sequence). The CDR3 sequence is 17 residues long. The CDR3 sequence is CASSSHPDFLMNTEAFF. In DNA, the CDR3 is TGTGCCAGCAGCTCACATCCGGACTTTTTGATGAACACTGAAGCTTTCTTT.

V usage is TRBV20-1 and J usage is TRBJ1-2; TRBD1 matches at 11 bases. The trim removed 0 bases at V and 6 bases at J, leaving 6 bases unmatched. CDR3 length: 15 residues. CDR1 is DFQATT and CDR2 is SNEGSKA in the germline V gene (reference sequence). The CDR3 DNA follows: TGCAGTGCTAGAGATAGCGGACAGGGGGCGCATGGCTACACCTTC. Translating it yields CSARDSGQGAHGYTF.